The 23 T cell receptor beta chains below all came from one sample that was sequenced in a study of Ad26.COV2.S vaccination and SARS-CoV-2 variants. Clones were sequenced by immunoSEQ multiplex PCR, and TCRdb holds only the in-frame ones, with some missing. This table has 200,000 to 250,000 clones, 88% appearing once. This sample's treatment: some 20 received Ad26.COV2.S at low or high dose, single or two shots; five or six received placebo; per-sample allocation not given. Vaccine and placebo recipients were sampled on day 63 after the first injection. This specimen consisted of peripheral blood, obtained in a trial of Ad26.COV2.S vaccine versus placebo. All receptors come from a person between 18 and 59 years old who received the Ad26.COV2.S COVID-19 vaccine or a placebo.

The gene calls are TRBV5-1 and TRBJ2-5; 8 bases are a match to TRBD1. The ends lost 2 bases at V and 4 bases at J; junction bases unmatched: 13. This CDR3 is built from 17 residues. Germline V CDR1 and CDR2: SGHRS, YFSETQ. The CDR3 loop is CASSLTGAGGSGETQYF. The CDR3 DNA follows: TGCGCCAGCAGCTTAACGGGGGCAGGGGGCTCTGGAGAGACCCAGTACTTC. Full variable domain (outside the CDR3, taken from reference TRBV5-1 and TRBJ2-5): KAGVTQTPRYLIKTRGQQVTLSCSPISGHRSVSWYQQTPGQGLQFLFEYFSETQRNKGNFPGRFSGRQFSNSRSEMNVSTLELGDSALYLCASSLTGAGGSGETQYFGPGTRLLVL.

The V call is TRBV27, the J call TRBJ2-1; the match to TRBD2 covers 9 bases. Germline lookup yields CDR1 MNHEY and CDR2 SMNVEV (reference sequence). The V gene end was trimmed by 3 bases and the J gene end by 5 bases; junction bases not matched to a gene: 5. The CDR3 totals 15 residues. The CDR3 DNA reads TGTGCCAGCAGTTTTTCTCTAGCGGGGCACAATGAGCAGTTCTTC. Its protein is CASSFSLAGHNEQFF.

The chain has TRBV5-4 and TRBJ1-1, with D perhaps TRBD1 (5 bases). Trimming shortened V by 0 bases and J by 6 bases, and 12 bases separated the two germline ends. CDR3 length equals 14 residues. The germline CDR1 and CDR2 sequences are SGHNT and YYREEE (reference sequence). The CDR3, as DNA: TGTGCCAGCAGCTTGGAGGAGGGGTGGGCTGAAGCTTTCTTT. Translation: CASSLEEGWAEAFF.

This clone was recorded a few times. The chain has TRBV30 and TRBJ1-6; 12 bases fit TRBD1. CDR3 length: 15 residues. V gave up 7 bases and J gave up 5 bases; unmatched junction bases: 6. CDR1 is GTSNPN and CDR2 is SVGIG in the germline V gene (reference sequence). CDR3 sequence (DNA): TGTGCCTACGGGACAGGGGGCCCCAATAATTCACCCCTCCACTTT. This encodes CAYGTGGPNNSPLHF.

The rearrangement links TRBV18 to TRBJ2-3; TRBD1 might be the D (5 bases). The CDR3 is made up of 14 amino acids. Trimming pared 6 bases from V and 4 bases from J, leaving 14 bases between. CDR1 and CDR2 (germline): KGHSH, LQKENI. CDR3 loop: CASSPAGFPDTQYF. The CDR3 DNA reads TGTGCCAGCTCCCCCGCAGGGTTTCCAGATACGCAGTATTTT. Full variable domain (missing parts from reference TRBV18 and TRBJ2-3): NAGVMQNPRHLVRRRGQEARLRCSPMKGHSHVYWYRQLPEEGLKFMVYLQKENIIDESGMPKERFSAEFPKEGPSILRIQQVVRGDSAAYFCASSPAGFPDTQYFGPGTRLTVL.

The chain employs TRBV5-6 and TRBJ2-7, with D tentatively TRBD2 (6 bases). V lost 2 bases to trimming and J lost 2 bases, with 14 bases between them. There are 15 residues in the CDR3. Per germline, CDR1 SGHDT and CDR2 YYEEEE. The CDR3 DNA sequence: TGTGCCAGCAGCTTTTTAGCGGAAGTTCCCTACGAGCAGTACTTC. It encodes CASSFLAEVPYEQYF.

The chain carries TRBV5-1 and TRBJ2-7, with D maybe TRBD2 (5 bases). Germline CDR1 is SGHRS and CDR2 is YFSETQ. Trimming cost V 5 bases and J 1 base, with 10 bases left between them. CDR3 length: 13 residues. The chain's CDR3 is CASSREGSYEQYF. The CDR3 bases are TGCGCCAGCAGTCGTGAGGGATCCTACGAGCAGTACTTC.

This clone has more than one count but fewer than ten. V gene TRBV28 combines with J gene TRBJ1-6, with D hard to call. The CDR3 is 14 residues long. The ends were cut back, 3 bases at V and 9 bases at J, with 12 bases in the middle. Germline-derived CDR1 and CDR2 are MDHEN and SYDVKM. CDR3 nucleotide sequence: TGTGCCAGCAGTTTCGGGCAGTCTAGTTCACCCCTCCACTTT. Protein: CASSFGQSSSPLHF.

This chain connects TRBV13 to TRBJ1-4, with 7 bases that match TRBD1. This CDR3 has 14 residues. Germline V gene data show CDR1 as PRHDT and CDR2 as FYEKMQ (reference sequence). V lost 4 bases to trimming and J lost 5 bases; unmatched junction nucleotides: 4. This chain's CDR3 is CASSSRQGNEKLFF. The CDR3 DNA reads as TGTGCCAGCAGCTCGCGACAGGGCAATGAAAAACTGTTTTTT.

This sequence joins TRBV18 and TRBJ1-5; D not certain. V was pared by 6 bases and J by 5 bases, with 17 bases between. In germline, CDR1 is KGHSH, CDR2 LQKENI. This CDR3 comprises 15 residues. CDR3: CASSPNRGPDQPQHF. The CDR3 nucleotides are TGTGCCAGCTCCCCTAACCGGGGTCCTGATCAGCCCCAGCATTTT.

This chain connects TRBV28 to TRBJ1-5; possible D gene TRBD1, 5 bases. Trimming pared 5 bases from V and 7 bases from J, leaving 15 bases between. Germline V gives CDR1 MDHEN, CDR2 SYDVKM. CDR3 length equals 14 residues. The CDR3, as DNA: TGTGCCAGCAGTCCCCTCGAGGGGATACAGCCCCAGCATTTT. It specifies CASSPLEGIQPQHF.

This chain joins TRBV10-3 and TRBJ1-1, with D perhaps matching TRBD1 (6 bases). The V end was cut by 6 bases, the J end by 8 bases, with 13 bases between. CDR3 length: 12 amino acids. Looked up from germline, CDR1 is ENHRY and CDR2 is SYGVKD. CDR3 amino acids: CAISYSGTEAFF. The CDR3 DNA reads as TGTGCCATCAGCTACTCCGGGACAGAAGCTTTCTTT.

This clone occurred once. The gene calls are TRBV7-8 and TRBJ1-4; tentative D call: TRBD1 (5 bases). The CDR3 runs to 14 residues. Germline V gene data show CDR1 as SGHVS and CDR2 as FQNEAQ. The V and J ends lost 5 bases and 4 bases respectively, with 11 bases between them. The CDR3 DNA reads as TGTGCCAGCAGCGCGGGGCTGCTTAATGAAAAACTGTTTTTT. It is translated as CASSAGLLNEKLFF. The complete variable domain, with remaining parts taken from reference TRBV7-8 and TRBJ1-4, reads GAGVSQSPRYKVAKRGQDVALRCDPISGHVSLFWYQQALGQGPEFLTYFQNEAQLDKSGLPSDRFFAERPEGSVSTLKIQRTQQEDSAVYLCASSAGLLNEKLFFGSGTQLSVL.

V usage is TRBV9 and J usage is TRBJ2-1, with 11 positions matching TRBD2. In germline, CDR1 is SGDLS, CDR2 YYNGEE. The CDR3 runs 17 residues. J lost 2 bases, V lost 0 bases, and 4 bases had no gene match. The CDR3 loop reads CASSVGVTSGAYNEQFF. The CDR3 DNA reads TGTGCCAGCAGCGTAGGCGTGACTAGCGGGGCCTACAATGAGCAGTTCTTC.

This sequence joins TRBV14 and TRBJ1-2; the D is unclear. CDR1 SGHDN and CDR2 FVKESK come from the germline V gene. V shed 4 bases and J shed 4 bases, with 10 bases lying between them. The CDR3 has 13 residues. The CDR3 sequence: CASSRGPIYGYTF. Written as DNA, the CDR3 is TGTGCCAGCAGCCGCGGGCCTATCTATGGCTACACCTTC.

The chain has TRBV6-5 and TRBJ1-6; D might be TRBD1 (5 bases). CDR3 length equals 14 residues. V shed 2 bases and J shed 10 bases, with 12 bases lying between them. Germline CDR1 is MNHEY and CDR2 is SVGAGI. The CDR3, as DNA: TGTGCCAGCAGTTACGGGCAGGGAGGGTCACCCCTCCACTTT. Protein sequence: CASSYGQGGSPLHF.

This sequence joins TRBV5-4 and TRBJ1-3; TRBD1 is a possible D gene (5 bases). CDR3 size: 15 residues. Germline V gene sequence: CDR1 SGHNT, CDR2 YYREEE (reference sequence). V lost 4 bases to trimming and J lost 4 bases, with 15 bases between them. As DNA, the CDR3 is TGTGCCAGCAGCACGTCCGGGACTTCAGGAAACACCATATATTTT. This encodes CASSTSGTSGNTIYF.

The J gene is TRBJ1-5, the V gene TRBV27; the D is unclear. Between the trimmed V and J ends, which lost 0 bases and 2 bases, there was a span of 8 bases. Germline V gene data show CDR1 as MNHEY and CDR2 as SMNVEV (reference sequence). This CDR3 is built from 15 residues. The CDR3 nucleotides are TGTGCCAGCAGTTTATCGAGCGGGGGCAATCAGCCCCAGCATTTT. This translates into CASSLSSGGNQPQHF.

The chain is built from TRBV28 and TRBJ2-6; 10 bases are shared with TRBD1. The CDR3 is made up of 17 amino acids. Germline V gene data show CDR1 as MDHEN and CDR2 as SYDVKM. Trimming removed 5 bases from V and 2 bases from J; junction bases left unmatched: 6. The CDR3: CASSRRDRGAGANVLTF. In DNA form, the CDR3 reads TGTGCCAGCAGTCGCCGGGACAGGGGCGCTGGGGCCAACGTCCTGACTTTC.

With regard to this clone: The DNA is omitted, as the CDR3 cannot be located on it reliably, and the CDR3 follows TCRdb's listing. The chain is built from TRBV5-6 and TRBJ2-7; the D call TRBD1 from the table was never checked on the DNA. Germline V gene sequence: CDR1 SGHDT, CDR2 YYEEEE. The length of the CDR3 is 14 amino acids, counting both ends. The CDR3 sequence: CASSFLWTAYEQYF.

J is TRBJ2-5 and V is TRBV5-6; D is unclear. CDR1 SGHDT and CDR2 YYEEEE come from the germline V gene. The CDR3 spans 15 residues. V shed 2 bases and J shed 0 bases, with 11 bases lying between them. CDR3 coding DNA: TGTGCCAGCAGCTTTCAGATAGATTACCAAGAGACCCAGTACTTC. It encodes CASSFQIDYQETQYF.

The rearrangement links TRBV29-1 to TRBJ2-1; the D gene is possibly TRBD1 (5 bases). Deletions cut 7 bases from V and 3 bases from J, with 16 bases between. The CDR3 spans 14 residues. Germline V CDR1 and CDR2: SQVTM, ANQGSEA. CDR3 sequence reads: CSGLAGAIYNEQFF. CDR3 nucleotides: TGCAGCGGCCTCGCTGGGGCTATCTACAATGAGCAGTTCTTC.

The genes are TRBV5-1 and TRBJ1-6, with D perhaps matching TRBD1 (6 bases). CDR1 is SGHRS and CDR2 is YFSETQ in the germline V gene. The CDR3 totals 15 residues. The V gene lost 0 bases and the J gene lost 10 bases, with 14 bases spanning the gap. The CDR3, as DNA: TGCGCCAGCAGCTTGGGTTCGGGGGCAGAATCACCCCTCCACTTT. This encodes CASSLGSGAESPLHF.